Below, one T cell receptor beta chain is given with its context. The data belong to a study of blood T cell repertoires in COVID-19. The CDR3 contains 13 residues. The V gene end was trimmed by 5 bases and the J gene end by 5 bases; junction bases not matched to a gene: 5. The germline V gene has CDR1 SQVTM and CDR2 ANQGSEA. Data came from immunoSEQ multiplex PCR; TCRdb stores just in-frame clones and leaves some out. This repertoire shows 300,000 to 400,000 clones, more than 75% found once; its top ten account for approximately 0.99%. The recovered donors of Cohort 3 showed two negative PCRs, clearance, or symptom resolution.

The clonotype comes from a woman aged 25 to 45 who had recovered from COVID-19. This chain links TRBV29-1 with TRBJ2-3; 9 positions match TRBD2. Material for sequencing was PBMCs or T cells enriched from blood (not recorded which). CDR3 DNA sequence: TGCAGCGTTCGCGGGGGGGAAGGAGATACGCAGTATTTT. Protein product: CSVRGGEGDTQYF.